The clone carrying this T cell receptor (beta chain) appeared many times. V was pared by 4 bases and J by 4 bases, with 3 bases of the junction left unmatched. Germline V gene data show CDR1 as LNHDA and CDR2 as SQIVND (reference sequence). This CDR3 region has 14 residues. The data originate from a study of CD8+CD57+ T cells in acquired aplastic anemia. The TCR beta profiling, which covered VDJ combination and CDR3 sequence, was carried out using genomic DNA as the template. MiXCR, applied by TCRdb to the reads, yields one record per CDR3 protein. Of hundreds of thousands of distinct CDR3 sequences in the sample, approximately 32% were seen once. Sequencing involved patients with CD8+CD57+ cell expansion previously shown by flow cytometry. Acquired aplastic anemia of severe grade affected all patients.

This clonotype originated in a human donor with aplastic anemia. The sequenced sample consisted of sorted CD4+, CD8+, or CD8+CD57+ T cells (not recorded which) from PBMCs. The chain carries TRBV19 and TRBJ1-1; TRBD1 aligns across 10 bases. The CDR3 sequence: CASSTRTGGTEAFF. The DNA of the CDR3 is TGTGCCAGTAGTACGAGGACAGGGGGCACTGAAGCTTTCTTT.